What follows are 24 T cell receptor beta chains derived from one specimen sequenced in a study of cytomegalovirus exposure and HLA in healthy donors. The primer mix had 60 Vbeta and 13 Jbeta primers. TCRdb keeps only in-frame clones here, not all; method: immunoSEQ multiplex PCR. The sample has some 90,000 clones; more than 60% are singletons. Specimen: PBMCs. These receptor sequences come from a boy younger than 18 in good health and CMV-seronegative.

The rearrangement links TRBV19 to TRBJ2-5; D perhaps matches TRBD1 (6 bases). The V gene's germline CDR1 is LNHDA and CDR2 SQIVND (reference sequence). V lost 6 bases, J lost 3 bases, and 8 bases lay in between. The CDR3 runs 12 residues. The CDR3 DNA follows: TGTGCCAGTAGCGGACAGAAAGAGACCCAGTACTTC. Translating it yields CASSGQKETQYF.

V and J are TRBV5-4 and TRBJ2-7, with TRBD2 identical over 7 bases. V shed 0 bases and J 0 bases; nucleotides not matched to a gene: 3. CDR3 length equals 15 residues. CDR1 and CDR2 (germline): SGHNT, YYREEE (reference sequence). CDR3 sequence: CASSLGGGGSYEQYF. CDR3 DNA: TGTGCCAGCAGCTTGGGCGGCGGGGGCTCCTACGAGCAGTACTTC.

The chain combines TRBV28 with TRBJ2-5; D is possibly TRBD1 (6 bases). The V end was cut by 4 bases, the J end by 5 bases, with 11 bases between. This CDR3 has 13 residues. Germline lookup yields CDR1 MDHEN and CDR2 SYDVKM. The CDR3 protein is CASSSWGPETQYF. The CDR3 nucleotides read TGTGCCAGCAGTTCCTGGGGGCCGGAGACCCAGTACTTC. The whole variable domain, filled in from reference TRBV28 and TRBJ2-5, reads DVKVTQSSRYLVKRTGEKVFLECVQDMDHENMFWYRQDPGLGLRLIYFSYDVKMKEKGDIPEGYSVSREKKERFSLILESASTNQTSMYLCASSSWGPETQYFGPGTRLLVL.

The V gene is TRBV19, the J gene TRBJ2-1; tentatively, D is TRBD1 (7 bases). Germline lookup yields CDR1 LNHDA and CDR2 SQIVND (reference sequence). V lost 10 bases and J 2 bases, leaving 12 bases between the germline ends. This CDR3 region has 13 residues. CDR3 protein: CAIQGEAYNEQFF. For the CDR3, the DNA is TGTGCCATTCAGGGGGAGGCCTACAATGAGCAGTTCTTC.

In its sample, this clone was seen a few times. The V gene is TRBV21-1, the J gene TRBJ1-5. TRBV21-1 represents a pseudogene. This CDR3 region has 18 residues. The CDR3 spells CASSKGEGRCLYNQPQHF. CDR3 DNA: TGTGCCAGCAGCAAAGGGGAGGGACGTTGTTTGTACAATCAGCCCCAGCATTTT.

The chain has TRBV9 and TRBJ2-7; 7 nucleotides match TRBD2. With 4 bases clipped from V and 3 bases from J, the junction kept 4 bases outside the gene matches. Germline V gives CDR1 SGDLS, CDR2 YYNGEE. This CDR3 has 13 residues. The chain's CDR3 is CASSPLADYEQYF. The CDR3 bases are TGTGCCAGCAGCCCTCTAGCGGACTACGAGCAGTACTTC. Full variable domain (rest looked up from reference TRBV9 and TRBJ2-7): DSGVTQTPKHLITATGQRVTLRCSPRSGDLSVYWYQQSLDQGLQFLIQYYNGEERAKGNILERFSAQQFPDLHSELNLSSLELGDSALYFCASSPLADYEQYFGPGTRLTVT.

The chain joins TRBV29-1 to TRBJ2-1, with TRBD2 matching over 10 bases. Germline CDR1 is SQVTM and CDR2 is ANQGSEA. The J segment lost 0 bases and the V segment lost 3 bases, leaving 5 bases of the junction unmatched. The CDR3 consists of 16 residues. CDR3 DNA sequence: TGCAGCGTTGATGGACTAGCGGACAGCTCCTACAATGAGCAGTTCTTC. Residues: CSVDGLADSSYNEQFF.

The chain combines TRBV6-4 with TRBJ2-3, with D tentatively TRBD1 (6 bases). V was clipped by 3 bases and J by 0 bases, with 10 bases between them. Looked up from germline, CDR1 is MRHNA and CDR2 is SNTAGT. The CDR3 consists of 15 residues. CDR3 DNA sequence: TGTGCCAGCAGTGAGTTGGGACAAAGCACAGATACGCAGTATTTT. Its translation: CASSELGQSTDTQYF.

The chain recombines TRBV6-5 with TRBJ1-2, with a possible D match to TRBD1 (6 bases). The germline CDR1 and CDR2 sequences are MNHEY and SVGAGI. The CDR3 has 14 amino acids. The ends were cut back, 7 bases at V and 7 bases at J, with 19 bases in the middle. DNA for the CDR3: TGTGCCAGCATCGGGCGGGGGCTTTTGGGTGGCTACACCTTC. Protein: CASIGRGLLGGYTF.

The chain recombines TRBV7-2 with TRBJ1-2; 7 bases agree with TRBD1. The CDR3 has 15 amino acids. The V and J ends lost 5 bases and 4 bases, in that order; junction bases with no gene match: 10. Germline V CDR1 and CDR2: SGHTA, FQGNSA. The CDR3 is CASSPFEGAGYGYTF. The CDR3 DNA reads TGTGCCAGCAGCCCCTTTGAGGGGGCCGGCTATGGCTACACCTTC.

J is TRBJ2-2 and V is TRBV4-1, with 8 bases aligning to TRBD2. The CDR3 consists of 17 residues. The germline V gene has CDR1 MGHRA and CDR2 YSYEKL. V gave up 0 bases and J gave up 4 bases; unmatched junction bases: 7. CDR3 region: CASSQDGAGEITGELFF. The CDR3 DNA follows: TGCGCCAGCAGCCAAGATGGAGCGGGGGAAATCACCGGGGAGCTGTTTTTT.

The chain combines TRBV6-6 with TRBJ2-7; no reliable D call. In germline, CDR1 is MNHNY, CDR2 SVGAGI (reference sequence). The CDR3 covers 11 residues. Trimming took 5 bases from V and 6 from J, leaving 8 bases between them. The CDR3: CASSESREQYF. The CDR3 DNA sequence: TGTGCCAGCAGTGAAAGCCGCGAGCAGTACTTC.

This chain connects TRBV27 to TRBJ2-3; D is possibly TRBD2 (5 bases). The CDR3 loop spans 13 amino acids. V lost 6 bases and J 5 bases, leaving 12 bases between the germline ends. CDR1 is MNHEY and CDR2 is SMNVEV in the germline V gene (reference sequence). CDR3 sequence: CASRAGGKDTQYF. CDR3 bases: TGTGCCAGCAGGGCGGGTGGAAAAGATACGCAGTATTTT.

This sequence joins TRBV5-4 and TRBJ1-2; 9 bases are shared with TRBD1. V shed 6 bases, J shed 4 bases, and the junction held 7 bases outside the gene matches. The germline CDR1 and CDR2 sequences are SGHNT and YYREEE (reference sequence). The CDR3 sequence is 14 residues long. The CDR3 nucleotides read TGTGCCAGCACCCGGACAGGGGAAAGCTATGGCTACACCTTC. Translated, it gives CASTRTGESYGYTF.

The rearrangement links TRBV15 to TRBJ1-2, with D hard to call. This CDR3 is built from 13 residues. Germline V gene sequence: CDR1 LNHNV, CDR2 YYDKDF (reference sequence). Trimming left V 4 bases short and J 6 bases short, with 12 bases between. As DNA, the CDR3 is TGTGCCACCAGCAACGAGGCGATTAATGGCTACACCTTC. Protein product: CATSNEAINGYTF.

The V call is TRBV4-3, the J call TRBJ2-2; the D gene is possibly TRBD2 (5 bases). This CDR3 has 18 residues. Germline CDR1 is LGHNA and CDR2 is YSLEER. Trimming shortened V by 1 base and J by 4 bases, and 19 bases separated the two germline ends. The DNA of the CDR3 is TGCGCCAGCAGCCAAGCCCCTTCGGGGTCGCGTGGCACCGGGGAGCTGTTTTTT. This gives the protein CASSQAPSGSRGTGELFF.

The V gene is TRBV7-8, the J gene TRBJ1-2; D perhaps matches TRBD1 (6 bases). Germline CDR1 is SGHVS and CDR2 is FQNEAQ. With 4 bases removed from V and 5 bases from J, the gap between germline ends came to 14 bases. This CDR3 spans 14 amino acids. The CDR3 coding sequence is TGTGCCAGCAGCTCAGAGGGGGGGAGGTATGGCTACACCTTC. Its translation: CASSSEGGRYGYTF.

This chain joins TRBV7-8 and TRBJ1-4; weak D call: TRBD1 (5 bases). The germline CDR1 and CDR2 sequences are SGHVS and FQNEAQ. This CDR3 has 15 amino acids. V was cut by 5 bases and J by 4 bases, with 14 bases left in between. CDR3 nucleotides: TGTGCCAGCAGCCCGAGGGGCGGGGTTAATGAAAAACTGTTTTTT. Protein sequence: CASSPRGGVNEKLFF.

Concerning this clone itself: A read error may account for a junction end that differs from germline. This chain joins TRBV29-1 and TRBJ2-1; 13 positions agree with TRBD2. Germline lookup yields CDR1 SQVTM and CDR2 ANQGSEA. The CDR3 extends over 14 amino acids. Written as DNA, the CDR3 is TGTTCTCATGGGACTAGCGGGACCTACAATGAGCAGTTCTTC. This codes for CSHGTSGTYNEQFF.

The chain combines TRBV28 with TRBJ2-7; maybe TRBD1 (6 bases). Trimming took off 0 bases at V and 3 bases at J, with 9 bases between the two ends. The CDR3 consists of 14 residues. Germline values: CDR1 MDHEN, CDR2 SYDVKM. The CDR3 is CASSLWSGDYEQYF. Written as DNA, the CDR3 is TGTGCCAGCAGTTTATGGTCAGGGGACTACGAGCAGTACTTC.

This chain connects TRBV23-1 to TRBJ2-7; the D is unclear. TRBV23-1 qualifies as an ORF whose function is uncertain. This CDR3 region has 17 residues. Between the trimmed V and J ends, which lost 1 base and 3 bases, there was a span of 19 bases. CDR3 protein: CASSQLTQQPSHYEQYF. CDR3 bases: TGCGCCAGCAGTCAATTGACTCAGCAGCCGTCCCACTACGAGCAGTACTTC.

This chain connects TRBV13 to TRBJ1-4; D unclear. CDR1 is PRHDT and CDR2 is FYEKMQ in the germline V gene (reference sequence). The CDR3 is 14 residues long. Trimming pared 2 bases from V and 0 bases from J, leaving 4 bases between. The DNA for the CDR3 is TGTGCCAGCAGCTTAAGAGCAACTAATGAAAAACTGTTTTTT. Protein: CASSLRATNEKLFF.

V usage is TRBV7-2 and J usage is TRBJ2-1, with D possibly matching TRBD1 (7 bases). The germline V gene encodes CDR1 SGHTA and CDR2 FQGNSA. V dropped 5 bases and J dropped 5 bases, with 13 bases sitting between them. The CDR3 sequence is 14 residues long. CDR3 in DNA: TGTGCCAGCAGCGCGGGACAGTTCGACAATGAGCAGTTCTTC. This encodes CASSAGQFDNEQFF. Variable domain in full (rest from reference TRBV7-2 and TRBJ2-1): GAGVSQSPSNKVTEKGKDVELRCDPISGHTALYWYRQSLGQGLEFLIYFQGNSAPDKSGLPSDRFSAERTGGSVSTLTIQRTQQEDSAVYLCASSAGQFDNEQFFGPGTRLTVL.

The chain has TRBV7-2 and TRBJ1-2; unclear D gene. Germline V gene lookup returns CDR1 SGHTA and CDR2 FQGNSA. The CDR3 extends over 12 amino acids. V was cut by 3 bases and J by 10 bases, with 12 bases left in between. For the CDR3, the DNA is TGTGCCAGCAGCTTCTCATGGCAGGCCTACACCTTC. Amino acid sequence: CASSFSWQAYTF.